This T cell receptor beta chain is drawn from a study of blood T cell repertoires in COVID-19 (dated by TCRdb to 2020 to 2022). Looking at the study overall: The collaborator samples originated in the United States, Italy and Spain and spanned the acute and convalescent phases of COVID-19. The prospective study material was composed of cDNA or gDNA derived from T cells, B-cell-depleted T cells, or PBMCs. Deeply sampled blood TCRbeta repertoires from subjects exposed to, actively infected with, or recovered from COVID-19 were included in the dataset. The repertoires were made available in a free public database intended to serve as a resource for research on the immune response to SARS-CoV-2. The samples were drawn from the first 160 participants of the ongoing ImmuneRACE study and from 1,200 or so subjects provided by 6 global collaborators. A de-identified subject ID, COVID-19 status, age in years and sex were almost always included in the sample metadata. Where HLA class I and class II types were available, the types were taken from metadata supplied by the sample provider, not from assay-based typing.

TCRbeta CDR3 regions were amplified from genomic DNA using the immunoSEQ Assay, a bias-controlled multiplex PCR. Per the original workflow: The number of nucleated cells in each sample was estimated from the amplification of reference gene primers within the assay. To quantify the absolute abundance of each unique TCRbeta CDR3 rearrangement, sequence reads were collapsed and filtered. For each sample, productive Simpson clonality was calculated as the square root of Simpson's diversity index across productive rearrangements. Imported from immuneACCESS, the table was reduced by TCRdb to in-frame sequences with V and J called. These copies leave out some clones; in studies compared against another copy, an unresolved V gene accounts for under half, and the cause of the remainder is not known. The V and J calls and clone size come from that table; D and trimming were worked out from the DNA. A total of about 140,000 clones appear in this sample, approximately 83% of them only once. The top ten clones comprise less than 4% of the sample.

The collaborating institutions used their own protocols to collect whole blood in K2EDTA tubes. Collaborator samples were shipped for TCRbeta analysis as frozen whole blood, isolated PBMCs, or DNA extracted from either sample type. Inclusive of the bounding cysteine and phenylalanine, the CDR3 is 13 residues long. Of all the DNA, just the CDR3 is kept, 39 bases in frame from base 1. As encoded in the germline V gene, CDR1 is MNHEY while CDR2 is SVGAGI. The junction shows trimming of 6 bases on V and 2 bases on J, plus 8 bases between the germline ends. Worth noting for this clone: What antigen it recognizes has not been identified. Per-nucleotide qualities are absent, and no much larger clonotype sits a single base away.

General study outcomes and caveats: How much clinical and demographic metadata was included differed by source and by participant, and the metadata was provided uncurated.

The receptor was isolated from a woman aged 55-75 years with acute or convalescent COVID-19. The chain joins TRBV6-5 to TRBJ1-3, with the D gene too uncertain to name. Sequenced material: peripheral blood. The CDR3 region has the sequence CASSSPPGNTIYF. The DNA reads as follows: TGTGCCAGCAGCTCCCCCCCTGGAAACACCATATATTTT.